This T cell receptor beta chain was obtained from a study of T cell responses to AZD1222 COVID-19 vaccine. V dropped 8 bases and J dropped 1 base, with 8 bases sitting between them. The CDR3 covers 12 residues. Repertoires were generated with immunoSEQ multiplex PCR, while TCRdb's copy carries only in-frame clones and drops some. This table holds 100,000 to 120,000 clones, 88% found once. Overall study results and limits: Unmutated variant regions are reportedly targeted by nearly half of spike-specific TCRs. No day 14 peak samples; only post-peak repertoires were characterized. Researchers report vaccine-associated CD4 TCRs spanning spike, with dominance at 160-218 and 743-854.

As regards this clone: Antigen unknown.

This TCR was recovered from an adult in good health. Sequenced here: peripheral blood, sampled on day 0 of AZD1222 vaccination. The chain couples TRBV12-3 or TRBV12-4 to TRBJ1-2; unclear D gene. CDR3: CASLDYNYGYTF. CDR3 DNA: TGTGCCAGCCTGGACTATAACTATGGCTACACCTTC.